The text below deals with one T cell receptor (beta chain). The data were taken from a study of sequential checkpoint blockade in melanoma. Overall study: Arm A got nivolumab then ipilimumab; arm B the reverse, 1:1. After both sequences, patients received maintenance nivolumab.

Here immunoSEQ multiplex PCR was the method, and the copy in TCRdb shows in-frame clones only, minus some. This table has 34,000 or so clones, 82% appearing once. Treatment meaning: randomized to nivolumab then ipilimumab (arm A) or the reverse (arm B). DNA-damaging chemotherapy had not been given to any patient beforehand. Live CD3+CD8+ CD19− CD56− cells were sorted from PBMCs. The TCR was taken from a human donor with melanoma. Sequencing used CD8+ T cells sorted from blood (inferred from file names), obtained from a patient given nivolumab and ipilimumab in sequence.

CDR3: CASSHSSGSGELFF. DNA for the CDR3: TGTGCCAGCAGCCACTCGTCGGGATCCGGGGAGCTGTTTTTT. The chain recombines TRBV6-5 with TRBJ2-2, with a possible D match to TRBD2 (5 bases). Germline V CDR1 and CDR2: MNHEY, SVGAGI. V shed 6 bases and J shed 6 bases, with 14 bases lying between them. There are 14 residues in the CDR3.